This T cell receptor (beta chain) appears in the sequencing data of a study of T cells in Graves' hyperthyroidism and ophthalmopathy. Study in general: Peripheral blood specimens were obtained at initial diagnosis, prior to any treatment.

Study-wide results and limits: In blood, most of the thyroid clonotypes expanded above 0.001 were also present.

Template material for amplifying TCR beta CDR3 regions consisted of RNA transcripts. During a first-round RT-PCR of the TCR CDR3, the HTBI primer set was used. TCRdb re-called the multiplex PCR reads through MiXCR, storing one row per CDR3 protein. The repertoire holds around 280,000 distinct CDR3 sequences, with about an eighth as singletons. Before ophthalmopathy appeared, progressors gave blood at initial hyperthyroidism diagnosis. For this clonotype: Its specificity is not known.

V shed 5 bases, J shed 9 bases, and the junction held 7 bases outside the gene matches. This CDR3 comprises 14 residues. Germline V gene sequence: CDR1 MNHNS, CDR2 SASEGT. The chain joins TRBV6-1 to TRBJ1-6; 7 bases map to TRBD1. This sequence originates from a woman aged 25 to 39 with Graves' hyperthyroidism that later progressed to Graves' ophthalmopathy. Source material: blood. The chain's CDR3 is CASSTTGKVSPLHF. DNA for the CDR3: TGTGCCAGCAGTACGACAGGGAAAGTTTCACCCCTCCACTTT.